Following are 4 T cell receptor beta chains from one sample sequenced in a study of Ad26.COV2.S vaccination and SARS-CoV-2 variants. Only in-frame clones appear in the TCRdb table, and some are missing; sequencing was by immunoSEQ multiplex PCR. Of about 180,000 clones listed, roughly 89% are singletons. The specimen comprised peripheral blood, sampled after recovery from COVID-19. These receptors were taken from a human donor who had recovered from COVID-19.

The chain joins TRBV10-1 to TRBJ2-2, with 10 bases matching TRBD1. Germline V gives CDR1 WNHNN, CDR2 SYGVQD (reference sequence). The CDR3 runs to 12 residues. After removal of 11 bases from V and 7 bases from J, the junction contained 4 bases not matched to a gene. CDR3 coding DNA: TGCGCCTCGGGACAGGGGCGCGGGGAGCTGTTTTTT. Amino acid sequence: CASGQGRGELFF.

This clone was recorded once. This chain joins TRBV2 and TRBJ1-1; tentative D call: TRBD1 (6 bases). The CDR3 totals 13 residues. V lost 8 bases and J 2 bases, leaving 12 bases between the germline ends. The germline CDR1 and CDR2 sequences are SNHLY and FYNNEI. Here the CDR3 DNA reads TGTGCCAGCGCGGGGGGCCTAAACACTGAAGCTTTCTTT. Translated, it gives CASAGGLNTEAFF.

The CDR3 DNA is TGTGCCAGCAGCCCCGTGGACAGGGGTGGAGATACGCAGTATTTT. It specifies CASSPVDRGGDTQYF. The chain links TRBV9 to TRBJ2-3; 9 bases fit TRBD1. J was trimmed by 5 bases and V by 4 bases; bases with no gene match: 8. The CDR3 totals 15 residues. Germline V lookup: CDR1 SGDLS, CDR2 YYNGEE.

V is TRBV28 and J is TRBJ1-5, with 12 positions matching TRBD1. This CDR3 is 15 amino acids long. J lost 3 bases, V lost 4 bases, and 1 base had no gene match. The germline CDR1 and CDR2 sequences are MDHEN and SYDVKM. CDR3 residues: CASSWDRGLNQPQHF. The CDR3 DNA reads as TGTGCCAGCAGTTGGGACAGGGGGCTCAATCAGCCCCAGCATTTT.